One sample yielded the 7 T cell receptor beta chains listed below, sequenced in a study of prognosis after radiotherapy for stage I lung cancer. The genomic DNA TCR beta CDR3 region underwent two rounds of multiplex PCR. Specific primers for each TRBV and TRBJ gene were what first-round PCR used. A single record per CDR3 protein comes from TCRdb applying MiXCR to the multiplex PCR reads. Of about 27,000 distinct CDR3 sequences detected, approximately 31% appear once; the ten largest clones hold 30% to 40%. The source was PBMCs, collected before or after stereotactic body radiation therapy (not recorded which). The source of these receptors is a donor over 45 with non-small cell lung cancer.

This clonotype was recorded at least ten times. This sequence joins TRBV30 and TRBJ1-5; tentatively, D is TRBD1 (6 bases). The CDR3 sequence is 16 residues long. V dropped 2 bases and J dropped 2 bases, with 16 bases sitting between them. Germline V gene sequence: CDR1 GTSNPN, CDR2 SVGIG (reference sequence). CDR3 in DNA: TGTGCCTGGAGTATAAGGGGGGCCCCGGGCAATCAGCCCCAGCATTTT. Its protein product is CAWSIRGAPGNQPQHF.

Comments on this clonotype: This likely stems from a read error, as it lies one base from a far larger clone. The chain links TRBV6-8 to TRBJ2-2; 13 bases are a match to TRBD2. The CDR3 extends over 16 amino acids. Germline V CDR1 and CDR2: MNHGY, SAAAGT. V gave up 8 bases and J gave up 9 bases; unmatched junction bases: 12. The CDR3 here is CASRPPGLAGWWELFF. The CDR3 nucleotides read TGTGCCAGCCGTCCCCCGGGACTAGCGGGGTGGTGGGAGCTGTTTTTT.

By share of the sample, this clonotype is medium-sized. The genes are TRBV7-9 and TRBJ2-2; no definite D call. CDR3 size: 12 residues. Trimming shortened V by 2 bases and J by 4 bases, and 2 bases separated the two germline ends. Germline CDR1 and CDR2: SEHNR and FQNEAQ (reference sequence). This chain's CDR3 is CASSLSTGELFF. CDR3 sequence (DNA): TGTGCCAGCAGCTTATCCACCGGGGAGCTGTTTTTT. Combining the CDR3 with reference TRBV7-9 and TRBJ2-2 gives the whole variable domain DTGVSQNPRHKITKRGQNVTFRCDPISEHNRLYWYRQTLGQGPEFLTYFQNEAQLEKSRLLSDRFSAERPKGSFSTLEIQRTEQGDSAMYLCASSLSTGELFFGEGSRLTVL.

This clonotype was observed a few times. With a much larger clone just one base away, this may be a read error. V is TRBV12-5 and J is TRBJ2-5; D ambiguous. The CDR3 has 15 residues. V was cut by 1 base and J by 5 bases, with 14 bases left in between. The V gene's germline CDR1 is LGHNT and CDR2 FRNRAP. CDR3 protein: CASGLAGLGSETQYF. Written as DNA, the CDR3 is TGTGCTAGTGGTTTGGCCGGATTGGGGTCGGAGACCCAGTACTTC.

About this clonotype itself: It differs at one base from a far larger clone, so likely a read error. Here the CDR3 DNA reads TGTGCCAGCCTCCAGGTTGACGGGGAGCTGTTTTTT. Its translation is CASLQVDGELFF. The chain carries TRBV6-4 and TRBJ2-2; D is ambiguous. CDR1 is MRHNA, CDR2 SNTAGT, per germline. The V and J ends lost 8 bases and 7 bases respectively, with 11 bases between them. CDR3 length equals 12 residues.

Many counts were recorded for this clonotype. The genes are TRBV20-1 and TRBJ2-7, with D perhaps TRBD1 (6 bases). The CDR3 spans 15 residues. Germline V gene lookup returns CDR1 DFQATT and CDR2 SNEGSKA (reference sequence). With 6 bases removed from V and 0 bases from J, the gap between germline ends came to 18 bases. The CDR3 sequence is CSAPDGQTNSYEQYF. The CDR3 DNA reads as TGCAGTGCACCAGACGGACAGACAAACTCCTACGAGCAGTACTTC.

This clonotype has ten or more counts. V is TRBV20-1 and J is TRBJ1-5; tentative D call: TRBD1 (6 bases). Trimming shortened V by 6 bases and J by 4 bases, and 13 bases separated the two germline ends. Germline lookup yields CDR1 DFQATT and CDR2 SNEGSKA (reference sequence). The CDR3 runs to 13 residues. The DNA of the CDR3 is TGCAGTGCCGCGACAGGCTTAAATCAGCCCCAGCATTTT. It yields the protein CSAATGLNQPQHF.